The clone carrying this T cell receptor (beta chain) was seen only a few times. The antigen is not known. TCR beta CDR3 regions were amplified from RNA transcripts. First-round RT-PCR with HTBI primers amplified the TCR CDR3 region. MiXCR was run by TCRdb on the multiplex PCR reads, yielding one entry per CDR3 protein. Altogether nearly 600,000 distinct CDR3 sequences are present, 11% to 15% being singletons, with the ten largest covering 5.5% to 7.5%. The data originate from a study of T cells in Graves' hyperthyroidism and ophthalmopathy. Study-level points and caveats: Also found in blood were most expanded thyroid clonotypes above 0.001.

Germline lookup yields CDR1 SGHDT and CDR2 YYEEEE. This CDR3 is 15 amino acids long. The trim removed 5 bases at V and 2 bases at J, leaving 4 bases unmatched. The sequenced material came from blood. The receptor was derived from a woman aged 25 to 39 with Graves' hyperthyroidism that later progressed to Graves' ophthalmopathy. The rearrangement links TRBV5-6 to TRBJ2-6, with 7 bases identical to TRBD1. The CDR3 nucleotides read TGTGCCAGCAGACTCCAGGGGGCTGGGGCCAACGTCCTGACTTTC. It is translated as CASRLQGAGANVLTF.